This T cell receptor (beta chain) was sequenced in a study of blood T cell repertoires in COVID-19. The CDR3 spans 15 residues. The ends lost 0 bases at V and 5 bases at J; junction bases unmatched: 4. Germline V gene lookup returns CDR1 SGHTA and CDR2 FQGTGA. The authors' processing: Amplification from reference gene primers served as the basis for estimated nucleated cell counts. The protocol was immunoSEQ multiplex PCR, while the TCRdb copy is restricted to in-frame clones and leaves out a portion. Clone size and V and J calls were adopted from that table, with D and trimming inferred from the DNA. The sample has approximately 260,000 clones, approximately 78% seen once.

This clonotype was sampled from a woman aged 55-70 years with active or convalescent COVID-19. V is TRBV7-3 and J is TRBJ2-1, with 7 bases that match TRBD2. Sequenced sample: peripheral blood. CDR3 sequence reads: CASSLTGGYDNEQFF. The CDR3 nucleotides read TGTGCCAGCAGCTTAACGGGGGGGTACGACAATGAGCAGTTCTTC.